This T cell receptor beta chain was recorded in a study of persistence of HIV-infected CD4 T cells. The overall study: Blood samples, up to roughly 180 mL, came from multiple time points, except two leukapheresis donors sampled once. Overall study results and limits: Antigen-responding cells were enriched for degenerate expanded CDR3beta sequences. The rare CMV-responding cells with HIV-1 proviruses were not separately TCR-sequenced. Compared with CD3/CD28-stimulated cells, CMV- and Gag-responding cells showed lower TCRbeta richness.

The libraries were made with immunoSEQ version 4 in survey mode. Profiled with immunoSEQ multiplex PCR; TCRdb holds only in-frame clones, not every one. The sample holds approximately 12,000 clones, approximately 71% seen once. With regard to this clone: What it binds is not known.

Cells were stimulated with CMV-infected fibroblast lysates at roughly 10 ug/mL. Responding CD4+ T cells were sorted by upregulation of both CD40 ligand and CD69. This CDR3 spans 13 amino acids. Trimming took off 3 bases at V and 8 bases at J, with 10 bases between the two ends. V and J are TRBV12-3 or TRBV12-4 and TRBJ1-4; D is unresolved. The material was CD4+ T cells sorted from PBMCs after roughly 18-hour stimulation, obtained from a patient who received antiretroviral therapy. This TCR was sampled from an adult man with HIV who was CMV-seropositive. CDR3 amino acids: CASSFVGEEKLFF. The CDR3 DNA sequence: TGTGCCAGCAGTTTTGTGGGAGAGGAAAAACTGTTTTTT.